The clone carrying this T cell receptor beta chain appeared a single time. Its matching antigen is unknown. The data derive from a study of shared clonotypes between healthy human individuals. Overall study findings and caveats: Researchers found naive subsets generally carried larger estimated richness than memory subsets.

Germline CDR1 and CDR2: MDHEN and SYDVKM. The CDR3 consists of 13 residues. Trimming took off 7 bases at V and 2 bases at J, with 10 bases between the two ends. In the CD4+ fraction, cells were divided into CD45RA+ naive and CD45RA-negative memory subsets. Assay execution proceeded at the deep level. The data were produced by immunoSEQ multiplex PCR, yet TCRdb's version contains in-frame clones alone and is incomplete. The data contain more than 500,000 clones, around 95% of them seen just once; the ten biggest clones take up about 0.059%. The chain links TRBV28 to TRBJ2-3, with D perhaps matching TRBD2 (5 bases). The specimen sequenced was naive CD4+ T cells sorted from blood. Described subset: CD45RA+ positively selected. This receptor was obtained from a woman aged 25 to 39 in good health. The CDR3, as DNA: TGTGCCAGCATCGGGGAAGACACAGATACGCAGTATTTT. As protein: CASIGEDTDTQYF. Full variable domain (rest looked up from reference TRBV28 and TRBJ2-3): DVKVTQSSRYLVKRTGEKVFLECVQDMDHENMFWYRQDPGLGLRLIYFSYDVKMKEKGDIPEGYSVSREKKERFSLILESASTNQTSMYLCASIGEDTDTQYFGPGTRLTVL.